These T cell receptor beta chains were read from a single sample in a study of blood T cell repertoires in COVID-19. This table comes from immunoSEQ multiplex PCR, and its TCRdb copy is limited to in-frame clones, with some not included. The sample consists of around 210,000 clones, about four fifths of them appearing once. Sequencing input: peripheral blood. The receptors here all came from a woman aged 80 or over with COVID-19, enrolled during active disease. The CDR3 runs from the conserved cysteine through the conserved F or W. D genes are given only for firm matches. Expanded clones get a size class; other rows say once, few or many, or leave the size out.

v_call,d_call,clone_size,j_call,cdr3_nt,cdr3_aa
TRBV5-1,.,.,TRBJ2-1,TGCGCCAGCAGCTTGGAGGCAAGCGGAGGTTACAATGAGCAGTTCTTC,CASSLEASGGYNEQFF
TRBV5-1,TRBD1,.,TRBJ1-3,TGCGCCAGCAGCGCCACAAGGGGGCCCGGAAACACCATATATTTT,CASSATRGPGNTIYF
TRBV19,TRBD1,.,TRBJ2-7,TGTGCCAGTAGCCCCGCCGGGACAGCCTACGAGCAGTACTTC,CASSPAGTAYEQYF
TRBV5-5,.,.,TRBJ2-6,TGTGCCAGCAACTGGGGGGGCCTCTCTGGGGCCAACGTCCTGACTTTC,CASNWGGLSGANVLTF
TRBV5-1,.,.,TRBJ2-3,TGCGCCAGCAGCTTGGCCTTCACTAGCCCCTCTAGCACAGATACGCAGTATTTT,CASSLAFTSPSSTDTQYF
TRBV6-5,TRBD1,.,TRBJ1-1,TGTGCCAGCAGTCTCGACAGGGGGAACACTGAAGCTTTCTTT,CASSLDRGNTEAFF
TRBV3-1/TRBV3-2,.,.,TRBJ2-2,TGTGCCAGCAGCCACGCGCCGGGGACCGGGGAGCTGTTTTTT,CASSHAPGTGELFF
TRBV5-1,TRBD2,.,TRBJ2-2,TGCGCCAGCAGCTTGGGGAGCGGGAGAAGCACCGGGGAGCTGTTTTTT,CASSLGSGRSTGELFF
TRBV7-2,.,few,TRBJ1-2,TGTGCCAGCAGCTTAGGAGTGACTTACTATGGCTACACCTTC,CASSLGVTYYGYTF
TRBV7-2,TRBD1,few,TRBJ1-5,TGTGCCAGCAGCCGGGACAGGGTAGGCCAGCCCCAGCATTTT,CASSRDRVGQPQHF
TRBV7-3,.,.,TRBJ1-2,TGTGCCAGCAGCTTAGTGGAGGGAAACTATGGCTACACCTTC,CASSLVEGNYGYTF
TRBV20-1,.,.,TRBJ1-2,TGCAGTGCTAGCGGGAGAGGCTACACCTTC,CSASGRGYTF
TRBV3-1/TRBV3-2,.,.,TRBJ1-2,TGTGCCAGCAGCCAATCCAGGACAGACATCTATGGCTACACCTTC,CASSQSRTDIYGYTF
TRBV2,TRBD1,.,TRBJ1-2,TGTGCCAGCAGTGGGACAGGGGATATTGGTGGCTACACCTTC,CASSGTGDIGGYTF
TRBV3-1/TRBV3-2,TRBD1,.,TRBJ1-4,TGTGCCAGCAGCCGACAGGGGGTAGGGGAAAAACTGTTTTTT,CASSRQGVGEKLFF
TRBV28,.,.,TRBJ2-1,TGTGCCAGCAGTTTAGAGACGGGACTGCAGTTCTTC,CASSLETGLQFF
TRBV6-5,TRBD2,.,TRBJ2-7,TGTGCCAGCGCTGGACTAGCGGGGCACTACGAGCAGTACTTC,CASAGLAGHYEQYF
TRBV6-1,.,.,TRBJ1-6,TGTGCCAGCAGTGAACTCAGGGTTGAACCCCTCCACTTT,CASSELRVEPLHF
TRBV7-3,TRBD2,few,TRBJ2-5,TGTGCCAGCAGCTTAATGCCTAGCGGCCACCAAGAGACCCAGTACTTC,CASSLMPSGHQETQYF
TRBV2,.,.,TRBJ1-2,TGTGCCACCCAAACAGGGTTCAACTATGGCTACACCTTC,CATQTGFNYGYTF
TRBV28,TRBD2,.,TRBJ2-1,TGTGCCAGCAGTTCAACACACCAGGCGGGAGATACTGAGCAGTTCTTC,CASSSTHQAGDTEQFF
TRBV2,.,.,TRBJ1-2,TGTGCCAGCACCGAGAATGGGGTCGGAGGTGGCTACACCTTC,CASTENGVGGGYTF
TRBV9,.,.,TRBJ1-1,TGTGCCAGCAGCGTATGGGAGGGCACTGAAGCTTTCTTT,CASSVWEGTEAFF
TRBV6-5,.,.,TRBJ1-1,TGTGCCAGCAGTTTCGTCTCGAACACTGAAGCTTTCTTT,CASSFVSNTEAFF
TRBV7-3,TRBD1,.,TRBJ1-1,TGTGCCAGCAGCTCCGACAGGGGGCAGAACACTGAAGCTTTCTTT,CASSSDRGQNTEAFF
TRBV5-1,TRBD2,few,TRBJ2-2,TGCGCCAGCAGCTTACCTCTCAGGACTAGCGGGAGAACCGGGGAGCTGTTTTTT,CASSLPLRTSGRTGELFF
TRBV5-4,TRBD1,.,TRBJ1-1,TGTGCCAGCAATAGGGACAGGCTTAACACTGAAGCTTTCTTT,CASNRDRLNTEAFF
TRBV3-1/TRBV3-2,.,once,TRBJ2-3,TGTGCCAGCAGCCAGACTGCTACCGCGCAGTATTTT,CASSQTATAQYF
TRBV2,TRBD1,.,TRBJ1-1,TGTGCCAGCAGACAACAGGGGGCTGAAGCTTTCTTT,CASRQQGAEAFF
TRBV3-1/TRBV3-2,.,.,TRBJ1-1,TGTGCCAGCAGCCAAGCAGGGCCATTAGGGGAAGCTTTCTTT,CASSQAGPLGEAFF
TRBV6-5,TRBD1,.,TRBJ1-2,TGTGCCAGCAGGACCGGGACAGGGGGAAACTATGGCTACACCTTC,CASRTGTGGNYGYTF
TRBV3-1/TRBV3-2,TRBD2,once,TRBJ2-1,TGTGCCAGCAGCCAAGGCGGGACTAGCGGGCGGGATGAGCAGTTCTTC,CASSQGGTSGRDEQFF
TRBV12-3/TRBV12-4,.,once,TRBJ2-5,TGTGCCAGCAGCGACATGGCTACCGAGACCCAGTACTTC,CASSDMATETQYF
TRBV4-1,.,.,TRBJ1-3,TGCGCCAGCAGCCAAGGGGTTGCGGGGTCCACACTCTCTGGAAACACCATATATTTT,CASSQGVAGSTLSGNTIYF
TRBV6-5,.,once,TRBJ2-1,TGTGCCAGCAGCCGGAGCGGATACAATGAGCAGTTCTTC,CASSRSGYNEQFF
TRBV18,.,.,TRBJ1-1,TGTGCCAGCTCACCCCAGGGATCGAACACTGAAGCTTTCTTT,CASSPQGSNTEAFF
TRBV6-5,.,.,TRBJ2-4,TGTGCCAGCAGAGACAGAAACCTAGCCAAAAACATTCAGTACTTC,CASRDRNLAKNIQYF
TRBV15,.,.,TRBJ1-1,TGTGCCACCAGCAGAGACCGACAGGCTGGGGGTGAAGCTTTCTTT,CATSRDRQAGGEAFF
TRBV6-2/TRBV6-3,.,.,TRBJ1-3,TGTGCCAGCAGTTACTATGGCGGTGGAAACACCATATATTTT,CASSYYGGGNTIYF
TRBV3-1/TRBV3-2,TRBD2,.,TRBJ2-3,TGTGCCAGCAGCCACGCTGGGGAGGGAGATACGCAGTATTTT,CASSHAGEGDTQYF
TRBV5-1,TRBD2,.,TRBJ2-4,TGCGCCAGCAGCTTGTCAGGACTAGCTGACATTCAGTACTTC,CASSLSGLADIQYF
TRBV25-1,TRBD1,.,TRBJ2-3,TGTGCCAGCAGTGCACACAGGGGGAGCACAGATACGCAGTATTTT,CASSAHRGSTDTQYF
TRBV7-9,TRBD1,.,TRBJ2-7,TGTGCCAGCAGCAGGACAGGGAAGAACGAGCAGTACTTC,CASSRTGKNEQYF
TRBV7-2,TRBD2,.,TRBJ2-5,TGTGCCAGCAGCGTGGGACTAGCTGCGACCCAGTACTTC,CASSVGLAATQYF
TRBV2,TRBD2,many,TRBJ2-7,TGTGCCAGCAGTGCTGAGCGGGAGGGCCACGAGCAGTACTTC,CASSAEREGHEQYF
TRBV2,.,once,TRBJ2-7,TGTGCCAGCAATAGAAAGCACACAGGGAGCTACGAGCAGTACTTC,CASNRKHTGSYEQYF
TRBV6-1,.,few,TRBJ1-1,TGTGCCAGCAGTGAAGCGACCCAGACAGGCATCACTGAAGCTTTCTTT,CASSEATQTGITEAFF
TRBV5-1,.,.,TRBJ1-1,TGCGCCAGCAGCTTCGTCCCGCCCAGCACTGAAGCTTTCTTT,CASSFVPPSTEAFF
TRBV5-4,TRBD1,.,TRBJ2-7,TGTGCCAGCAGTCCCCCGAGGGGACAGGGGGCCGAGCAGTACTTC,CASSPPRGQGAEQYF